These 10 T cell receptor beta chains share one sample of origin, sequenced in a study of T cell repertoires in ileal Crohn's disease. The repertoire was sequenced with immunoSEQ multiplex PCR; TCRdb's copy has only in-frame clones and lacks some. The data show some 5,100 clones, with around 87% seen just once and 5.4% held by the top ten. The specimen was ileal tissue. These receptors came from an adult with Crohn's disease.

The chain is built from TRBV14 and TRBJ2-7, with a tentative D call TRBD1 (5 bases). The germline gives CDR1 SGHDN, CDR2 FVKESK. The germline V and J ends were trimmed by 4 bases and 3 bases, with 16 bases remaining between them. CDR3 length: 15 residues. DNA of the CDR3: TGTGCCAGCAGCCGGCGGACATCCGAAGACTACGAGCAGTACTTC. It yields the protein CASSRRTSEDYEQYF. Together with reference TRBV14 and TRBJ2-7, the CDR3 gives the full variable domain: EAGVTQFPSHSVIEKGQTVTLRCDPISGHDNLYWYRRVMGKEIKFLLHFVKESKQDESGMPNNRFLAERTGGTYSTLKVQPAELEDSGVYFCASSRRTSEDYEQYFGPGTRLTVT.

This clone was observed a handful of times. The V call is TRBV5-8, the J call TRBJ2-5; 7 bases are a match to TRBD1. This CDR3 contains 16 residues. CDR1 is SGHTS, CDR2 YDEGEE, per germline. Trimming took 3 bases from V and 5 from J; bases not matched to a gene: 13. CDR3 amino acids: CASSSGTSTGQETQYF. Written as DNA, the CDR3 is TGTGCCAGCAGCTCCGGTACTTCGACAGGGCAGGAGACCCAGTACTTC.

The chain employs TRBV5-5 and TRBJ1-5; perhaps TRBD1 as D (5 bases). The V gene lost 0 bases and the J gene lost 6 bases, with 19 bases spanning the gap. The germline CDR1 and CDR2 sequences are SGHKS and YYEKEE (reference sequence). The CDR3 spans 17 residues. The CDR3 loop is CASSLGPRQGGAQPQHF. CDR3 sequence (DNA): TGTGCCAGCAGCTTGGGGCCCCGCCAGGGCGGAGCTCAGCCCCAGCATTTT.

In its sample, this clone was seen a few times. The CDR3 sequence: CASSSIRQGPSSPLHF. CDR3 DNA: TGTGCCAGCAGCTCAATTCGACAGGGGCCGTCGTCACCCCTCCACTTT. The chain recombines TRBV14 with TRBJ1-6, with TRBD1 matching 8 bases. CDR1 is SGHDN, CDR2 FVKESK, per germline. Trimming at V came to 5 bases and at J to 10 bases, leaving 13 bases not matched to a gene. CDR3 size: 16 residues. Combining the CDR3 with reference TRBV14 and TRBJ1-6 gives the whole variable domain EAGVTQFPSHSVIEKGQTVTLRCDPISGHDNLYWYRRVMGKEIKFLLHFVKESKQDESGMPNNRFLAERTGGTYSTLKVQPAELEDSGVYFCASSSIRQGPSSPLHFGNGTRLTVT.

The chain uses TRBV27 and TRBJ2-1, with 11 bases matching TRBD1. This CDR3 is 15 amino acids long. Trimming removed 7 bases from V and 7 bases from J; junction bases left unmatched: 9. Germline loops: CDR1 MNHEY, CDR2 SMNVEV (reference sequence). Written as DNA, the CDR3 is TGTGCCAGCACGCGGGACAGGGGGGTGAGGAATGAGCAGTTCTTC. It specifies CASTRDRGVRNEQFF.

The V call is TRBV9, the J call TRBJ1-5; perhaps TRBD1 as D (5 bases). CDR3 length equals 15 residues. Germline V gene data show CDR1 as SGDLS and CDR2 as YYNGEE. Trimming cost V 3 bases and J 1 base, with 11 bases left between them. The CDR3 nucleotides read TGTGCCAGCAGCGGAGGACATTTAAGCAATCAGCCCCAGCATTTT. Its protein is CASSGGHLSNQPQHF.

The chain uses TRBV19 and TRBJ2-6; D is possibly TRBD1 (6 bases). The CDR3 covers 16 residues. Germline values: CDR1 LNHDA, CDR2 SQIVND (reference sequence). V was clipped by 5 bases and J by 0 bases, with 11 bases between them. The CDR3 sequence is CASSGRGGSGANVLTF. CDR3 sequence (DNA): TGTGCCAGTAGTGGTAGAGGGGGCTCTGGGGCCAACGTCCTGACTTTC.

The J gene is TRBJ1-1, the V gene TRBV7-9; D gene unclear. V was shortened by 2 bases and J by 1 base, with 5 bases between the two germline ends. From germline, CDR1 is SEHNR and CDR2 FQNEAQ (reference sequence). The CDR3 is 13 amino acids. The CDR3 DNA reads as TGTGCCAGCAGCTTATACGGGAACACTGAAGCTTTCTTT. As protein: CASSLYGNTEAFF.

The rearrangement links TRBV5-5 to TRBJ2-3, with 7 bases that match TRBD1. The CDR3 is 16 residues long. V shed 4 bases and J 2 bases; nucleotides not matched to a gene: 10. The germline CDR1 and CDR2 sequences are SGHKS and YYEKEE (reference sequence). The CDR3 is CASSNPYGTDTDTQYF. CDR3 coding DNA: TGTGCCAGCAGCAACCCTTACGGGACAGACACAGATACGCAGTATTTT.

CDR3 protein: CAWTSGGAGSDTQYF. DNA of the CDR3: TGTGCCTGGACTAGCGGGGGGGCGGGCTCAGATACGCAGTATTTT. J is TRBJ2-3 and V is TRBV30; TRBD2 matches at 12 bases. The germline CDR1 and CDR2 sequences are GTSNPN and SVGIG (reference sequence). CDR3 size: 15 residues. J gave up 4 bases and V 4 bases, and 6 bases lay outside the gene matches.